Reported below is one T cell receptor (beta chain). The antigen this receptor binds is unknown. There are no base qualities to consult, and no much larger clone falls within one base. Using the immunoSEQ two-step, bias-controlled multiplex PCR assay, TRB CDR3 regions were amplified from genomic DNA. CDR3 libraries were sequenced on an Illumina NextSeq 500. As for the original processing: Initial alignment and bioinformatics, including bias normalization against synthetic CDR3 analogs, were performed with the immunoSEQ Analyzer platform. Annotation of V, D and J genes followed the definitions in the IMGT database. VDJtools version 1.1.10 and the R package tcR version 2.2.1.11 were used with default settings for further TRBV analyses. For the GLIPH analysis, version 1.0 was run with default settings. Significant clonotype frequency changes were tested by 2-sided binomial test with Benjamini-Hochberg correction (alpha = 0.01) in CDR3 sequences with at least 5 reads. TCRdb limited this immuneACCESS table to in-frame rearrangements with V and J called. A share of clones is missing; checked studies link under half to unresolved V genes, and the rest is unexplained. That table is the source of V, J and clone size, and D and trimming were worked out from the DNA. The sample contains about 1,500 clones, 70% to 80% of them found a single time. Jointly, the top ten make up 50% to 65% of the sample.

The sample is drawn from a study of T cell therapy after organ transplantation (dated by TCRdb to 2018 to 2020). About the investigation overall: The therapy products consisted of autologous CMV-specific T cells grown in vitro for 2 to 3 weeks using a peptide pool of 30 HLA class I and II CMV epitopes. A follow-up TRBV repertoire analysis was performed on an open-label phase I trial of autologous CMV-specific adoptive T cell therapy in solid-organ transplant recipients. Patients were given up to 6 doses of T cells at 2-week intervals and were followed for 29 weeks after finishing therapy. A median of 1.92 x 10^8 CMV-specific T cells was administered to patients across 2 to 6 intravenous infusions. Of the roughly eleven patients, only 8 had long-term post-therapy samples available. Among the ten patients, eight were classed as clinical responders, while two were classed as nonresponders. Long-term post-therapy blood samples were obtained 20 to 29 weeks after therapy was completed. Results the study describes overall, beyond this receptor: Few detected expansions in nonresponders may reflect reduced sample coverage from poor CD8+ T cell yield. Assessment of confounders such as concurrent antirejection and antiviral medications was prevented by the small cohort. Fold change in CD8 clonality after therapy inversely correlated with pretherapy clonality, suggesting less biased repertoires were more receptive to remodeling. Reconstitution after therapy appeared to include not only transferred clonotypes but also endogenous clonotypes that had not been detected in the therapy products. Before therapy, nonresponders had marked clonal expansions, and after therapy the repertoires of nonresponders changed only minimally.

Looking up the germline V gene yields CDR1 SGHAT and CDR2 FQNNGV. The cysteine opens and the phenylalanine closes a CDR3 of 15 amino acids. Only the CDR3 region is kept as DNA, spanning 45 bases read in frame from base 1. V gives up 4 bases and J gives up 5 bases, and the segment between their germline ends measures 17 bases. According to the study, the label for this sample's time point signals: 20-29 weeks after completion of therapy. The patients had received solid-organ transplants and had drug-resistant/recurrent cytomegalovirus. Some 10 of the trial participants were picked for repertoire analysis depending on whether post-therapy peripheral blood mononuclear cells were available. Viable CD3+CD8+CD4- lymphocytes were sorted from PBMCs on a BD FACSAria III. The Qiagen DNeasy Kit was used to extract genomic DNA from sorted cells.

The chain couples TRBV11-2 to TRBJ2-5; the D gene could be TRBD1 or TRBD2, each one agreeing over 6 bases. This clonotype was sampled from a human patient who had received a solid organ transplant and had CMV disease. Some T cells may be donor cells from the graft after a transplant. This material consisted of CD8+ T cells from blood, taken after autologous CMV-specific T cell therapy. The bases are TGTGCCAGCAGCTCACACCCCGGGGGCCAGGAGACCCAGTACTTC. It translates as CASSSHPGGQETQYF. With all but the CDR3 taken from the reference TRBV11-2 and TRBJ2-5 genes, the full variable domain is: EAGVAQSPRYKIIEKRQSVAFWCNPISGHATLYWYQQILGQGPKLLIQFQNNGVVDDSQLPKDRFSAERLKGVDSTLKIQPAKLEDSAVYLCASSSHPGGQETQYFGPGTRLLVL.